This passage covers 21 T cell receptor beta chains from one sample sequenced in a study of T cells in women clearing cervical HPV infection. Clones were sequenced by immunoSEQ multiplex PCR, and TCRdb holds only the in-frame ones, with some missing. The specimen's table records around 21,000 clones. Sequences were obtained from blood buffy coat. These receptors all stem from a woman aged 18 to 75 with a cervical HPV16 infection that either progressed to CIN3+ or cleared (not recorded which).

The covered CDR3 bases are TGTGCCACCAGGACCTCAACAGGGGAATGGCGCGAAAAA. As protein: CATRTSTGEWREK. The complete CDR3 reads CATRTSTGEWREKLFF. The chain uses TRBV15 and TRBJ1-4; 7 bases match TRBD1. With the read ending 3 residues before the CDR3 end, the germline J gene is used to fill in that end. Per the germline V gene, CDR1 is LNHNV and CDR2 is YYDKDF (reference sequence). The CDR3 is made up of 16 amino acids. Unmatched junction bases numbered 15, after V lost 6 bases and J lost 8 bases.

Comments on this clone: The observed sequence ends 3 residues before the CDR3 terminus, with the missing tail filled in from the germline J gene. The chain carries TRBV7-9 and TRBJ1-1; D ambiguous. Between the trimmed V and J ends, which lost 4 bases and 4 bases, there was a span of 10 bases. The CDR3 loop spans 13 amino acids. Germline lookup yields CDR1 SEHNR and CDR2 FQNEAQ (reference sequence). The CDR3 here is CASSYKKGTEAFF. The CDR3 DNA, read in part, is TGTGCCAGCAGCTACAAGAAGGGCACTGAA.

CDR3 sequence reads: CSVPDIYTEAFF. The part of the CDR3 DNA that was read is TGCAGTGTCCCGGACATCTACACTGAA. The rearrangement joins TRBV20-1 to TRBJ1-1, with D possibly matching TRBD1 (5 bases). The read gets to within 3 residues of the CDR3 end, and the germline J gene fills in the rest. Germline assignment: CDR1 DFQATT and CDR2 SNEGSKA (reference sequence). This CDR3 region has 12 residues. V shed 7 bases and J shed 3 bases, with 12 bases lying between them.

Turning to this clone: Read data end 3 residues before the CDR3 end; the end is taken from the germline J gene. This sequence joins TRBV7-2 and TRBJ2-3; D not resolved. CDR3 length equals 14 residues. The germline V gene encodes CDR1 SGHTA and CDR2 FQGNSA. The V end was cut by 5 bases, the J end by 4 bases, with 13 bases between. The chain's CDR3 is CASSPRSWSDTQYF. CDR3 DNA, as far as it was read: TGTGCCAGCAGCCCCCGCAGTTGGTCAGATACG.

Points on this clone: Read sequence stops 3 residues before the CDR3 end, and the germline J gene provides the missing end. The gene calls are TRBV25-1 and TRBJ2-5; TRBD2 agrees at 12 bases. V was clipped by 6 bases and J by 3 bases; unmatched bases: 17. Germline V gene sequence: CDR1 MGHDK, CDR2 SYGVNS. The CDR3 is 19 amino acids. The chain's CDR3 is CASSTVTSGRVRFKETQYF. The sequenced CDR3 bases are TGTGCCAGCAGCACGGTGACTAGCGGGAGAGTTCGCTTTAAAGAGACC. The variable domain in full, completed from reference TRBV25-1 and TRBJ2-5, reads EADIYQTPRYLVIGTGKKITLECSQTMGHDKMYWYQQDPGMELHLIHYSYGVNSTEKGDLSSESTVSRIRTEHFPLTLESARPSHTSQYLCASSTVTSGRVRFKETQYFGPGTRLLVL.

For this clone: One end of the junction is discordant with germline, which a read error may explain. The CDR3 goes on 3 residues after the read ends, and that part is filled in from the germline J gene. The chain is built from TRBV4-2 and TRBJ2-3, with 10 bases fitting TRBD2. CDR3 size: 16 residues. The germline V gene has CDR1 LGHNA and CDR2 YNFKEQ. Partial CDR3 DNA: TGCGCCAGCAGCCAAACTCTAGCGGGAGTGTCAGATACG. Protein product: CASSQTLAGVSDT. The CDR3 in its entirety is CASSQTLAGVSDTQYF.

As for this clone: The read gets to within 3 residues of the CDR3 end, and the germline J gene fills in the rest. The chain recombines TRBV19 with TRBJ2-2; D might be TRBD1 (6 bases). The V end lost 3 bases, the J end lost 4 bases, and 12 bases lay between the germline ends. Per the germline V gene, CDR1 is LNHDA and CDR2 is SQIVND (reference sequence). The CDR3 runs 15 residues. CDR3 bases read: TGTGCCAGTAGTATCCTAAGGGGGTCCACCGGGGAG. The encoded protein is CASSILRGSTGE. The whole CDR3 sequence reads CASSILRGSTGELFF. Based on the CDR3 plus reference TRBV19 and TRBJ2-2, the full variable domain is DGGITQSPKYLFRKEGQNVTLSCEQNLNHDAMYWYRQDPGQGLRLIYYSQIVNDFQKGDIAEGYSVSREKKESFPLTVTSAQKNPTAFYLCASSILRGSTGELFFGEGSRLTVL.

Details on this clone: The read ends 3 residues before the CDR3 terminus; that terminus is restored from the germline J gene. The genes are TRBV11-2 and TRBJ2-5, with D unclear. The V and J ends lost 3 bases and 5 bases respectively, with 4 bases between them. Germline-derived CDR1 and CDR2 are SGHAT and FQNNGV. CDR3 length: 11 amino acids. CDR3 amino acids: CASSFRETQYF. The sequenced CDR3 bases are TGTGCCAGCAGCTTTCGGGAGACC.

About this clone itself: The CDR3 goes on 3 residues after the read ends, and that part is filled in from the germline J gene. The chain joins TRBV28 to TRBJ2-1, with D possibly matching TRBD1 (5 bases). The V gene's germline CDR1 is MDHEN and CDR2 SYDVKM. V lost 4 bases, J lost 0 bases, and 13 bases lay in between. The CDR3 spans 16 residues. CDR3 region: CASSSRQGSSYNEQFF. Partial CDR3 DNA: TGTGCCAGCAGTTCCCGCCAGGGAAGCTCCTACAATGAG.

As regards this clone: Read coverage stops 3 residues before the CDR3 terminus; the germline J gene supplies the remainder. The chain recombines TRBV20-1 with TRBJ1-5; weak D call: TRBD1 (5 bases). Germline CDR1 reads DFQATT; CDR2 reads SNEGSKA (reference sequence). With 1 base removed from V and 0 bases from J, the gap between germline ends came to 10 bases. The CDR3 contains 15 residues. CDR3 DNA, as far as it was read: TGCAGTGCTAGAGTGACAGCTTATAGCAATCAGCCC. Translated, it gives CSARVTAYSNQP. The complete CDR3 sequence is CSARVTAYSNQPQHF.

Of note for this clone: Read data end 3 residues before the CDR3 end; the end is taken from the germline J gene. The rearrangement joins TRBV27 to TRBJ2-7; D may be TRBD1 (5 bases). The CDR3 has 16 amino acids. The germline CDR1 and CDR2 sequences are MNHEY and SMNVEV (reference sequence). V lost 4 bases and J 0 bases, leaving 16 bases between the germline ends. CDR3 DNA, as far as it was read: TGTGCCAGCAGTTCCAAGGCCGCTACAGGCTCCTACGAG. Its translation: CASSSKAATGSYE. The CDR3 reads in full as CASSSKAATGSYEQYF.

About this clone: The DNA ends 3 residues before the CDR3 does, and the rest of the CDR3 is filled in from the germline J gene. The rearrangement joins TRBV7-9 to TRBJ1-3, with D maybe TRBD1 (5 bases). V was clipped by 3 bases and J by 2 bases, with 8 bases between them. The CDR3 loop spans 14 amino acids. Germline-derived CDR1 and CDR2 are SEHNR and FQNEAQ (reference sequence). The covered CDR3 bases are TGTGCCAGCAGCTTGGGGCAGGCTGGAAACACC. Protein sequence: CASSLGQAGNT. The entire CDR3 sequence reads CASSLGQAGNTIYF.

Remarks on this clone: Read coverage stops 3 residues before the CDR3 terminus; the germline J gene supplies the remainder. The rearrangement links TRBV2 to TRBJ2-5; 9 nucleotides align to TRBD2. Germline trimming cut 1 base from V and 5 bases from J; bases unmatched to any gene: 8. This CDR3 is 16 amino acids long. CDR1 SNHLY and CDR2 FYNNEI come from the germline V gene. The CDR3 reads CASSEVGSGSFETQYF. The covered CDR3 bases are TGTGCCAGCAGTGAAGTTGGTAGCGGGAGTTTTGAGACC.

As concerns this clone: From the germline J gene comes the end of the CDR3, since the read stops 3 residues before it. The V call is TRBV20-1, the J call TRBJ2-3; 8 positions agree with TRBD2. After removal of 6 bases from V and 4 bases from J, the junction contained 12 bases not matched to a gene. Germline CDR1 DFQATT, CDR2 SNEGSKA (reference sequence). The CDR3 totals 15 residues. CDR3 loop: CSALWVAGKADTQYF. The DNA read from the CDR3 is TGCAGTGCCCTCTGGGTAGCGGGGAAGGCAGATACG.

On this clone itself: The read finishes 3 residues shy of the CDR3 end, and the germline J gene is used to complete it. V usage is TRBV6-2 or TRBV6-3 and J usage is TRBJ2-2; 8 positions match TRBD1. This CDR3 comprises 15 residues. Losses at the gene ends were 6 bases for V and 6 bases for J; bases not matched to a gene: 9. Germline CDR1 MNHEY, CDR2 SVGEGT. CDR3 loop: CASSRDVQGAGELFF. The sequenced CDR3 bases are TGTGCCAGCAGCCGAGATGTACAGGGGGCCGGGGAG.

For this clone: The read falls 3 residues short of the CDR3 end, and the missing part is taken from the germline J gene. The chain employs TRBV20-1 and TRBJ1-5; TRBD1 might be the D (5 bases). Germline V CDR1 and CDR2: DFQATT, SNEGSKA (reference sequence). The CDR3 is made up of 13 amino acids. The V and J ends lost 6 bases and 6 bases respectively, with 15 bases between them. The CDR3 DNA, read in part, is TGCAGTGCCCTTGGTAGGGGCGGTCAGCCC. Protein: CSALGRGGQP. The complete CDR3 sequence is CSALGRGGQPQHF.

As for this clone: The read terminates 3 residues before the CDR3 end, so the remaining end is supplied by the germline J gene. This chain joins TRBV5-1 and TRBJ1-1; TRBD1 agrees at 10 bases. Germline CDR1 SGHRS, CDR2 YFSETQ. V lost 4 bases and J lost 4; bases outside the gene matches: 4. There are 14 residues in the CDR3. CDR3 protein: CASSAGQGGTEAFF. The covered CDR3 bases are TGCGCCAGCAGCGCCGGACAGGGGGGCACTGAA.

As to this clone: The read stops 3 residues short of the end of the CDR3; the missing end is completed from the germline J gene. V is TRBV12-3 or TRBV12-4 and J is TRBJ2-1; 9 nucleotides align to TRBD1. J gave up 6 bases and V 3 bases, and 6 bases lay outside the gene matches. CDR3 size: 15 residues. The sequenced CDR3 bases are TGTGCCAGCAGTTTCGGGGACAGGGATGGCAATGAG. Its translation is CASSFGDRDGNE. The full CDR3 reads CASSFGDRDGNEQFF.

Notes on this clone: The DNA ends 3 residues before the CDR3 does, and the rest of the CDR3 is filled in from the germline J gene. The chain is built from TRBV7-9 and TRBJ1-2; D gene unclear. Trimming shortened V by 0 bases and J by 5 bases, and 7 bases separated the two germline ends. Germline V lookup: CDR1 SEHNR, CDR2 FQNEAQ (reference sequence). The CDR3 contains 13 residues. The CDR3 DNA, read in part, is TGTGCCAGCAGCTTAGCGCCGGGGTATGGC. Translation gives CASSLAPGYG. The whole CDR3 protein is CASSLAPGYGYTF.

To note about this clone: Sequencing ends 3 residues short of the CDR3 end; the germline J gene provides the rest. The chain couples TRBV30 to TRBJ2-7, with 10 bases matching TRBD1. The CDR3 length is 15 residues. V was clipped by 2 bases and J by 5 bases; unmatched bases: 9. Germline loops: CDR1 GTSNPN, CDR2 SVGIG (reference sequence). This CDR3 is CAWSRGGTGVNEQYF. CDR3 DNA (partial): TGTGCCTGGAGTAGGGGAGGGACAGGGGTTAACGAG. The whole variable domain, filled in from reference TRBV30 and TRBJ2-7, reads SQTIHQWPATLVQPVGSPLSLECTVEGTSNPNLYWYRQAAGRGLQLLFYSVGIGQISSEVPQNLSASRPQDRQFILSSKKLLLSDSGFYLCAWSRGGTGVNEQYFGPGTRLTVT.

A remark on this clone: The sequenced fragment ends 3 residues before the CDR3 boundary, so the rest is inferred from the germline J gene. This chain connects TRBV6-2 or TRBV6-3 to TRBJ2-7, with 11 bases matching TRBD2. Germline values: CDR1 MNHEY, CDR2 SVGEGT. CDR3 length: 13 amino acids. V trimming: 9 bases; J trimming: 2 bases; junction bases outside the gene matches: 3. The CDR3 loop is CASGLAGTYEQYF. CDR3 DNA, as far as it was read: TGTGCCAGTGGACTAGCGGGCACCTACGAG.